Below, 12 T cell receptor beta chains from the same sample are listed, as sequenced in a study of blood T cell repertoires in COVID-19. Some clones are missing from TCRdb's copy, which holds only in-frame ones; the method was immunoSEQ multiplex PCR. The sample shows around 160,000 clones, 80% to 90% of them seen only once. Sequences were obtained from peripheral blood. The source is a young man with COVID-19, enrolled during active disease.

This chain links TRBV9 with TRBJ2-1, with 10 bases matching TRBD2. J was trimmed by 7 bases and V by 2 bases; bases with no gene match: 12. CDR3 length: 17 amino acids. Per germline, CDR1 SGDLS and CDR2 YYNGEE. The CDR3 nucleotides are TGTGCCAGCAGCGTCCCTAGCGGGAGAGGGGATTGGAATGAGCAGTTCTTC. Translation gives CASSVPSGRGDWNEQFF.

The chain employs TRBV11-3 and TRBJ1-3, with TRBD1 matching 9 bases. This CDR3 has 16 residues. The germline gives CDR1 SGHNT, CDR2 YENEEA. With 5 bases clipped from V and 7 bases from J, the junction kept 12 bases outside the gene matches. The CDR3 DNA is TGTGCCAGCAGCGAGGGACAGGGTTCGATCGGCAACACCATATATTTT. Translated: CASSEGQGSIGNTIYF.

The chain joins TRBV15 to TRBJ2-1, with 10 bases aligning to TRBD1. This CDR3 comprises 14 residues. Germline trimming cut 3 bases from V and 4 bases from J; bases unmatched to any gene: 0. Germline CDR1 reads LNHNV; CDR2 reads YYDKDF (reference sequence). Here the CDR3 reads CATSRGQGYNEQFF. The CDR3 DNA follows: TGTGCCACCAGCAGGGGACAGGGGTACAATGAGCAGTTCTTC.

This clone occurred a few times. The CDR3 region has the DNA TGTGCCAGCAGCACTCGTGGGGGGGGCGATCAGCCCCAGCATTTT. Translation gives CASSTRGGGDQPQHF. The chain employs TRBV7-8 and TRBJ1-5, with D perhaps matching TRBD1 (6 bases). The CDR3 is made up of 15 amino acids. Trimming left V 5 bases short and J 5 bases short, with 16 bases between. Germline V gives CDR1 SGHVS, CDR2 FQNEAQ.

The chain combines TRBV15 with TRBJ1-2; 7 bases are a match to TRBD1. The CDR3 covers 16 residues. The ends lost 0 bases at V and 8 bases at J; junction bases unmatched: 12. The germline V gene has CDR1 LNHNV and CDR2 YYDKDF (reference sequence). Written as DNA, the CDR3 is TGTGCCACCAGCAGAGATTCCGGCACAGGGGTTTTAGGCTACACCTTC. Protein sequence: CATSRDSGTGVLGYTF. Supplemented by reference TRBV15 and TRBJ1-2, the full variable domain reads DAMVIQNPRYQVTQFGKPVTLSCSQTLNHNVMYWYQQKSSQAPKLLFHYYDKDFNNEADTPDNFQSRRPNTSFCFLDIRSPGLGDTAMYLCATSRDSGTGVLGYTFGSGTRLTVV.

The CDR3 reads CASSFKLGGRNLYEQYF. The CDR3 coding sequence is TGTGCCAGCAGCTTCAAACTGGGGGGGCGCAACCTCTACGAGCAGTACTTC. The chain combines TRBV7-2 with TRBJ2-7, with D possibly TRBD2 on 7 matching bases. Germline loops: CDR1 SGHTA, CDR2 FQGNSA. V was shortened by 3 bases and J by 3 bases, with 21 bases between the two germline ends. The CDR3 covers 17 residues.

The chain uses TRBV19 and TRBJ2-1; TRBD2 agrees at 10 bases. Per the germline V gene, CDR1 is LNHDA and CDR2 is SQIVND (reference sequence). This CDR3 comprises 16 residues. Unmatched junction bases numbered 13, after V lost 5 bases and J lost 9 bases. CDR3 region: CASSGLAGAQGGEQFF. Written as DNA, the CDR3 is TGTGCCAGTAGTGGGCTAGCGGGAGCCCAGGGGGGTGAGCAGTTCTTC.

The chain combines TRBV7-8 with TRBJ2-1, with TRBD2 matching 9 bases. This CDR3 comprises 16 residues. J lost 7 bases, V lost 5 bases, and 12 bases had no gene match. CDR1 SGHVS and CDR2 FQNEAQ come from the germline V gene. The CDR3 region is CASSPYGLAGSNEQFF. CDR3 in DNA: TGTGCCAGCAGCCCATATGGCCTAGCGGGAAGTAATGAGCAGTTCTTC.

This clone was counted a single time. The chain couples TRBV2 to TRBJ2-7; 8 bases agree with TRBD2. CDR3 length: 11 residues. Germline-derived CDR1 and CDR2 are SNHLY and FYNNEI. V lost 10 bases to trimming and J lost 5 bases; unmatched junction nucleotides: 4. CDR3: CATQAGDEQYF. CDR3 DNA sequence: TGTGCCACCCAAGCGGGGGACGAGCAGTACTTC.

This sequence joins TRBV5-1 and TRBJ1-5; D unclear. The germline CDR1 and CDR2 sequences are SGHRS and YFSETQ. V dropped 0 bases and J dropped 6 bases, with 7 bases sitting between them. The CDR3 runs to 13 residues. CDR3 region: CASSLAGGQPQHF. The CDR3 bases are TGCGCCAGCAGCTTGGCAGGAGGTCAGCCCCAGCATTTT. The full variable domain, rest sourced from reference TRBV5-1 and TRBJ1-5, is KAGVTQTPRYLIKTRGQQVTLSCSPISGHRSVSWYQQTPGQGLQFLFEYFSETQRNKGNFPGRFSGRQFSNSRSEMNVSTLELGDSALYLCASSLAGGQPQHFGDGTRLSIL.

The V and J genes are TRBV6-1 and TRBJ1-3; D remains ambiguous. V shed 1 base and J shed 0 bases, with 4 bases lying between them. This CDR3 region has 14 residues. Germline V gives CDR1 MNHNS, CDR2 SASEGT. The CDR3 nucleotides read TGTGCCAGCAGTGAAGGGAGCTCTGGAAACACCATATATTTT. It translates to CASSEGSSGNTIYF.

V is TRBV7-2 and J is TRBJ2-7; D is possibly TRBD1 (5 bases). CDR3 length: 15 amino acids. CDR1 is SGHTA, CDR2 FQGNSA, per germline. Trimming stripped 5 bases from V and 1 base from J, with 15 bases between. CDR3 DNA: TGTGCCAGCAGCCCGCTCAGGGTTGGGTCCTACGAGCAGTACTTC. This gives the protein CASSPLRVGSYEQYF.